This TCR beta chain was recovered during a study of a mutant IDH1 vaccine in newly diagnosed glioma. Overall study: Earlier care involved radiotherapy, temozolomide, or both, and the majority received both.

The time point is: week 11, during vaccination. Each dose delivered 300 ug of mutant IDH1 20-mer peptide subcutaneously with imiquimod. Assay: immunoSEQ multiplex PCR; the TCRdb copy retains only in-frame clones and omits some. Among roughly 61,000 clones listed, 80% were seen once. CDR3 size: 17 residues. Germline CDR1 and CDR2: SGHVS and FQNEAQ. The V end lost 7 bases, the J end lost 0 bases, and 21 bases lay between the germline ends. This clone was observed once. Its cognate antigen is unknown. This clonotype was obtained from a man aged 45-65 years with glioma. Sequenced here: PBMCs, sampled from a glioma patient whose treatment included an IDH1 peptide vaccine. This sequence joins TRBV7-8 and TRBJ2-5; D may correspond to TRBD1 or TRBD2 (5 bases each). The DNA of the CDR3 is TGTGCCAGCACCTATACCGGATTAGGGACGTACCAAGAGACCCAGTACTTC. Residues: CASTYTGLGTYQETQYF.